This TCR beta chain was sequenced in a study of OX40 agonist ivuxolimab in advanced cancers. Study as a whole: Patients received ivuxolimab, an intravenous treatment, every 2 weeks at 0.01 to 10 mg/kg. Of mixed ages from about 23 to 79 and averaging approximately 60 years, the group was about 86% male.

The J segment lost 0 bases and the V segment lost 6 bases, leaving 7 bases of the junction unmatched. The length of the CDR3 is 15 residues. Germline V gene lookup returns CDR1 MDHEN and CDR2 SYDVKM. This table comes from immunoSEQ multiplex PCR, and its TCRdb copy is limited to in-frame clones, with some not included. The sample contains approximately 74,000 clones, about four fifths of which appear only once. The specimen was CD4+ or CD8+ T cells sorted from blood, collected in a trial of the OX40 agonist ivuxolimab. The genes are TRBV28 and TRBJ1-2; 7 nucleotides match TRBD1. This receptor was identified in an adult with an advanced solid tumor such as melanoma, head and neck, liver or kidney cancer. CDR3 nucleotide sequence: TGTGCCAGCAGACAGGGGACAGAAGCTAACTATGGCTACACCTTC. Its protein is CASRQGTEANYGYTF.